This T cell receptor (beta chain) was documented in a study of T cell repertoires in cytomegalovirus infection. From the reads, TCRdb called clonotypes with MiXCR, one entry per CDR3 protein. The sample has 650,000 to 850,000 distinct CDR3 sequences; roughly 29% are singletons. There are a few counts of this clonotype. The antigen is unknown. CDR3 length: 14 amino acids. CDR1 and CDR2 from the germline V gene are LNHDA and SQIVND (reference sequence). V was trimmed by 6 bases and J by 4 bases, leaving 13 bases between them. This clonotype was sampled from a human donor in good health (CMV status not recorded). Some clones in this sample may be carry-over from other donors' samples. The sample in question was cultured CD8+ T cells from PBMCs, obtained from culture after CMV antigen stimulation. The rearrangement uses TRBV19 and TRBJ1-5, with a possible D match to TRBD1 (5 bases). The CDR3 sequence is CASRTWGYNQPQHF. In nucleotides, the CDR3 is TGTGCCAGTAGGACATGGGGCTATAATCAGCCCCAGCATTTT. Supplemented by reference TRBV19 and TRBJ1-5, the full variable domain reads DGGITQSPKYLFRKEGQNVTLSCEQNLNHDAMYWYRQDPGQGLRLIYYSQIVNDFQKGDIAEGYSVSREKKESFPLTVTSAQKNPTAFYLCASRTWGYNQPQHFGDGTRLSIL.